This T cell receptor beta chain was profiled in a study of blood T cell repertoires in COVID-19. Overall study context: The United States, Italy and Spain supplied acute and convalescent COVID-19 samples.

Unmatched junction bases numbered 4, after V lost 3 bases and J lost 1 base. Germline V lookup: CDR1 MNHNS, CDR2 SASEGT. The CDR3 runs 16 residues. This clone was seen just once. Patients from Seattle were sampled longitudinally, starting during active infection. Source study methods: Cell counts per sample came from amplifying reference gene primers. Sequencing used immunoSEQ multiplex PCR; TCRdb keeps in-frame clones, though not all of them. V and J calls and clone size are those listed in that table; D and trimming were worked out from the DNA. The repertoire consists of about 440,000 clones, with more than 70% occurring once and the leading ten covering around 12%.

The clonotype originates from a woman between 50 and 59 years old with COVID-19, enrolled during active disease. The sequenced material came from peripheral blood. The chain recombines TRBV6-1 with TRBJ2-2; 8 nucleotides line up with TRBD2. The CDR3 DNA reads TGTGCCAGCAGTGAGAGCGGGGGTTGGAACACCGGGGAGCTGTTTTTT. Encoded protein: CASSESGGWNTGELFF.